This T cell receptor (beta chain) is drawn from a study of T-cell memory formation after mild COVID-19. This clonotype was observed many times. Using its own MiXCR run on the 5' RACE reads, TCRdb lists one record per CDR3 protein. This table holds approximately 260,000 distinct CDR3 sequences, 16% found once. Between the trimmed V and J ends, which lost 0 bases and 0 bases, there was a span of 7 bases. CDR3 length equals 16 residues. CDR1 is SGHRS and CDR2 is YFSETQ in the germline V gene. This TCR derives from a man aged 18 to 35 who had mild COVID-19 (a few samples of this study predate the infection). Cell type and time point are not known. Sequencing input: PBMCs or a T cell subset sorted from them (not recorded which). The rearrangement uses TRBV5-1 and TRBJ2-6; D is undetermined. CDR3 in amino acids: CASSLGPLSGANVLTF. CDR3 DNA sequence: TGCGCCAGCAGCTTGGGACCCCTCTCTGGGGCCAACGTCCTGACTTTC.